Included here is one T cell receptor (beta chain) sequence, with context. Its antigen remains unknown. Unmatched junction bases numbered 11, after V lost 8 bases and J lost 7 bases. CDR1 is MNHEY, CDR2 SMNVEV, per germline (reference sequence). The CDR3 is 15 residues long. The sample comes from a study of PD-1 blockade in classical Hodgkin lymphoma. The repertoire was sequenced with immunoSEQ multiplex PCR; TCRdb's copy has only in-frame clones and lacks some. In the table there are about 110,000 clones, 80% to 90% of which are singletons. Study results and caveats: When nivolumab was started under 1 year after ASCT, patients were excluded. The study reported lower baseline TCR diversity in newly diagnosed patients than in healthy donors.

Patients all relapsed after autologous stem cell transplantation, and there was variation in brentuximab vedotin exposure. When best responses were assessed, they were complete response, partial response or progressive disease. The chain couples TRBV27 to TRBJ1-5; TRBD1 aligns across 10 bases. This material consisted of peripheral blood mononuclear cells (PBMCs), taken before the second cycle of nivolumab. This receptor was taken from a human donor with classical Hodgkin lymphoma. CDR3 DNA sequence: TGTGCCAGCGGTCGGACAGGGGGAGTTTCGCAGCCCCAGCATTTT. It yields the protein CASGRTGGVSQPQHF.